A single sample gave rise to the 22 T cell receptor beta chains below, sequenced in a study of T cell responses to AZD1222 COVID-19 vaccine. Only in-frame clones appear in the TCRdb table, and some are missing; sequencing was by immunoSEQ multiplex PCR. The profile covers over 50,000 clones, with around 84% appearing a single time and approximately 7% taken by the ten largest. Here the sequenced sample was peripheral blood, taken on day 0 of AZD1222 vaccination. Source of these receptors: an adult in good health.

The chain recombines TRBV4-2 with TRBJ2-7; TRBD1 aligns across 8 bases. Germline V gives CDR1 LGHNA, CDR2 YNFKEQ. This CDR3 has 18 residues. The V and J ends lost 11 bases and 4 bases, in that order; junction bases with no gene match: 25. The CDR3 nucleotides read TGTGCCCCCAGCCACGACGACTGGGGGACAGGCAAACCTTACGAGCAGTACTTC. Its protein product is CAPSHDDWGTGKPYEQYF.

The V gene is TRBV11-2, the J gene TRBJ2-7, with D hard to call. Germline CDR1 SGHAT, CDR2 FQNNGV. This CDR3 is built from 14 residues. The ends were cut back, 1 base at V and 1 base at J, with 8 bases in the middle. The CDR3 spells CASSLASGSYEQYF. Here the CDR3 DNA reads TGTGCCAGCAGCTTAGCTTCAGGTTCCTACGAGCAGTACTTC.

The chain employs TRBV7-9 and TRBJ2-2; D is possibly TRBD1 (6 bases). V was trimmed by 6 bases and J by 3 bases, leaving 14 bases between them. The CDR3 extends over 15 amino acids. Germline loops: CDR1 SEHNR, CDR2 FQNEAQ (reference sequence). Here the CDR3 reads CASRHRDRDTGELFF. The DNA of the CDR3 is TGTGCCAGCAGGCACAGGGATCGAGACACCGGGGAGCTGTTTTTT.

CDR3 sequence: CASSPGQVNTEAFF. CDR3 bases: TGCGCCAGCAGCCCGGGACAGGTGAACACTGAAGCTTTCTTT. The V and J genes are TRBV5-1 and TRBJ1-1, with 8 bases that match TRBD1. This CDR3 spans 14 amino acids. Per the germline V gene, CDR1 is SGHRS and CDR2 is YFSETQ. V lost 4 bases to trimming and J lost 0 bases; unmatched junction nucleotides: 2.

Here the CDR3 reads CASRPDNQPQHF. In nucleotides, the CDR3 is TGTGCCAGCAGACCAGATAATCAGCCCCAGCATTTT. The V and J genes are TRBV2 and TRBJ1-5; D unclear. Germline V gene sequence: CDR1 SNHLY, CDR2 FYNNEI. V lost 6 bases, J lost 4 bases, and 7 bases lay in between. CDR3 length: 12 amino acids.

The J gene is TRBJ1-4, the V gene TRBV5-6; no definite D call. The CDR3 runs to 15 residues. The ends were cut back, 0 bases at V and 4 bases at J, with 10 bases in the middle. Germline CDR1 and CDR2: SGHDT and YYEEEE. The CDR3 DNA follows: TGTGCCAGCAGCTTGGTTCAGGCGGTTAATGAAAAACTGTTTTTT. Translated: CASSLVQAVNEKLFF.

This clone was seen a few times. The chain uses TRBV19 and TRBJ2-5; D may be TRBD2 (5 bases). Germline values: CDR1 LNHDA, CDR2 SQIVND (reference sequence). There are 14 residues in the CDR3. V lost 1 base and J 5 bases, leaving 11 bases between the germline ends. The CDR3 DNA sequence: TGTGCCAGTAGTATAGGAGCGGCGCGGGAGACCCAGTACTTC. Translating it yields CASSIGAARETQYF.

This chain uses TRBV7-8 with TRBJ2-7; D not resolved. This CDR3 has 13 residues. Trimming shortened V by 1 base and J by 1 base, and 5 bases separated the two germline ends. Germline loops: CDR1 SGHVS, CDR2 FQNEAQ. The CDR3 DNA reads TGTGCCAGCAGCTTAGACGGATCCTACGAGCAGTACTTC. Encoded protein: CASSLDGSYEQYF.

This sequence joins TRBV12-3 or TRBV12-4 and TRBJ1-4; D is ambiguous. CDR3 length: 12 residues. Trimming stripped 6 bases from V and 8 bases from J, with 10 bases between. In nucleotides, the CDR3 is TGTGCCAGCAGACAGATTGGAGAAAAACTGTTTTTT. It encodes CASRQIGEKLFF.

The J gene is TRBJ1-5, the V gene TRBV2, with no clear D. The CDR3 contains 13 residues. In germline, CDR1 is SNHLY, CDR2 FYNNEI. Deletions cut 10 bases from V and 4 bases from J, with 14 bases between. Here the CDR3 reads CATSGLGNQPQHF. The CDR3 region has the DNA TGTGCCACTTCGGGGTTGGGGAATCAGCCCCAGCATTTT.

The V gene is TRBV4-1, the J gene TRBJ2-3; D assignment may be TRBD1 or TRBD2 (5 bases each). CDR3 size: 13 residues. V was cut by 7 bases and J by 7 bases, with 15 bases left in between. From germline, CDR1 is MGHRA and CDR2 YSYEKL. CDR3 DNA: TGCGCCAGCACCGGTGGGGCCGGGAATACGCAGTATTTT. Translated: CASTGGAGNTQYF.

The J gene is TRBJ1-6, the V gene TRBV11-3; D uncertain. The V end lost 6 bases, the J end lost 6 bases, and 6 bases lay between the germline ends. From germline, CDR1 is SGHNT and CDR2 YENEEA. The CDR3 is 12 residues long. CDR3 protein: CASSNGNSPLHF. The CDR3 DNA is TGTGCCAGCAGTAATGGTAATTCACCCCTCCACTTT.

This clone was observed once. V gene TRBV5-1 combines with J gene TRBJ2-1; 11 bases are shared with TRBD2. Trimming cost V 2 bases and J 6 bases; bases outside gene matches: 4. The CDR3 is 15 amino acids. Germline V CDR1 and CDR2: SGHRS, YFSETQ. DNA of the CDR3: TGCGCCAGCAGCTTACTAGCGGGGGACTCCAATGAGCAGTTCTTC. Translated: CASSLLAGDSNEQFF.

The rearrangement uses TRBV7-9 and TRBJ1-2; D remains unclear. V was trimmed by 1 base and J by 8 bases, leaving 14 bases between them. The CDR3 is 14 amino acids. Germline V gene data show CDR1 as SEHNR and CDR2 as FQNEAQ (reference sequence). CDR3 loop: CASSLVGHSGGYTF. Written as DNA, the CDR3 is TGTGCCAGCAGCTTAGTCGGCCACTCGGGGGGCTACACCTTC.

This chain connects TRBV7-6 to TRBJ1-1; TRBD1 is a possible D gene (5 bases). CDR3 length: 16 residues. CDR1 is SGHVS and CDR2 is FNYEAQ in the germline V gene. Trimming took off 5 bases at V and 2 bases at J, with 18 bases between the two ends. CDR3 nucleotide sequence: TGTGCCAGCAGCCCACACCAGGGACCGTTTAACACTGAAGCTTTCTTT. Amino acids: CASSPHQGPFNTEAFF.

CDR3 DNA sequence: TGTGCCAGCAGGACAGGGGGGGTTGGCAATCAGCCCCAGCATTTT. It specifies CASRTGGVGNQPQHF. The chain couples TRBV2 to TRBJ1-5; TRBD1 aligns across 9 bases. Germline trimming cut 6 bases from V and 2 bases from J; bases unmatched to any gene: 5. This CDR3 has 15 residues. Germline V gene data show CDR1 as SNHLY and CDR2 as FYNNEI.

This chain uses TRBV19 with TRBJ2-7, with D possibly TRBD2 on 5 matching bases. Between the trimmed V and J ends, which lost 4 bases and 0 bases, there was a span of 10 bases. This CDR3 comprises 14 residues. Looked up from germline, CDR1 is LNHDA and CDR2 is SQIVND (reference sequence). DNA of the CDR3: TGTGCCAGTAGTACCTCCGGGGACTCCTACGAGCAGTACTTC. Its protein product is CASSTSGDSYEQYF.

The chain recombines TRBV2 with TRBJ2-1; D remains ambiguous. V was cut by 7 bases and J by 2 bases, with 9 bases left in between. Per the germline V gene, CDR1 is SNHLY and CDR2 is FYNNEI. This CDR3 has 13 residues. The CDR3 DNA follows: TGTGCCAGCACAGAACCGGCCTACAATGAGCAGTTCTTC. Protein sequence: CASTEPAYNEQFF. Using reference TRBV2 and TRBJ2-1 for the parts outside the CDR3, the full variable domain is EPEVTQTPSHQVTQMGQEVILRCVPISNHLYFYWYRQILGQKVEFLVSFYNNEISEKSEIFDDQFSVERPDGSNFTLKIRSTKLEDSAMYFCASTEPAYNEQFFGPGTRLTVL.

V gene TRBV2 combines with J gene TRBJ1-4; D gene unclear. The V end was cut by 7 bases, the J end by 0 bases, with 15 bases between. The CDR3 spans 16 residues. CDR1 is SNHLY, CDR2 FYNNEI, per germline. CDR3 coding DNA: TGTGCCAGCACCGTTGGTGGTGGTGCAACTAATGAAAAACTGTTTTTT. It codes for CASTVGGGATNEKLFF.

The chain carries TRBV9 and TRBJ1-4; D uncertain. CDR3 length: 16 amino acids. CDR1 and CDR2 (germline): SGDLS, YYNGEE. V lost 0 bases and J lost 0, with 9 bases in between. The CDR3 DNA reads as TGTGCCAGCAGCGTAGGCAGGCATGCAACTAATGAAAAACTGTTTTTT. Translation gives CASSVGRHATNEKLFF.

The rearrangement joins TRBV7-9 to TRBJ2-7; 7 bases are shared with TRBD2. Trimming at V came to 5 bases and at J to 12 bases, leaving 13 bases not matched to a gene. There are 13 residues in the CDR3. The germline CDR1 and CDR2 sequences are SEHNR and FQNEAQ (reference sequence). CDR3 DNA: TGTGCCAGCAGCCGCGGGGGAGCGGGGCATGTGTACTTC. It codes for CASSRGGAGHVYF.

Regarding this clone: Compared with germline, one end of the junction differs, possibly owing to a read error. V usage is TRBV28 and J usage is TRBJ2-2; 16 bases line up with TRBD2. Germline CDR1 reads MDHEN; CDR2 reads SYDVKM. This CDR3 comprises 19 residues. The CDR3: CASSLYGTSGGANTGELFF. Written as DNA, the CDR3 is TGTGCCAGCAGTTTATACGGGACTAGCGGGGGGGCCAACACCGGGGAACTGTTTTTT.